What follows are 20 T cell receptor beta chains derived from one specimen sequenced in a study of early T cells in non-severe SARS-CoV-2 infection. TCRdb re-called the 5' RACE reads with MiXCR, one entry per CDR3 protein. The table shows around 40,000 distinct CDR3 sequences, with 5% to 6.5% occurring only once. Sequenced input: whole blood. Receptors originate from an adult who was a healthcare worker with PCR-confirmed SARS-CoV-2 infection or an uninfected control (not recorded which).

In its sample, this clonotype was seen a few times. Here the CDR3 reads CASSESDLTTGELFF. In nucleotides, the CDR3 is TGCGCCAGCAGTGAGTCGGACCTTACAACCGGGGAGCTGTTTTTT. This chain joins TRBV10-2 and TRBJ2-2; D call uncertain. CDR3 length: 15 amino acids. Germline values: CDR1 WSHSY, CDR2 SAAADI. The V and J ends lost 0 bases and 5 bases respectively, with 10 bases between them.

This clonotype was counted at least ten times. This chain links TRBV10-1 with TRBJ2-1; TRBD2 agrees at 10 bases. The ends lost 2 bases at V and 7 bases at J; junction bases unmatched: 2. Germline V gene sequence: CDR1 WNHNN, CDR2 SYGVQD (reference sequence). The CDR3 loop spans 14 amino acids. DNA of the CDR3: TGCGCCAGCAGTGAGGCTAGCGGGAGTAATGAGCAGTTCTTC. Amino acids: CASSEASGSNEQFF.

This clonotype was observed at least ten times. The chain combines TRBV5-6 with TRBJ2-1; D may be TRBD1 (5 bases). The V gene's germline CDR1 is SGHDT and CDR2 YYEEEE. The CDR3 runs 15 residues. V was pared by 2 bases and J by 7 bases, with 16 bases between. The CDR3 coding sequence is TGTGCCAGCAGCTTTGGACGGATGGGGCTGAATGAGCAGTTCTTC. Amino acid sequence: CASSFGRMGLNEQFF.

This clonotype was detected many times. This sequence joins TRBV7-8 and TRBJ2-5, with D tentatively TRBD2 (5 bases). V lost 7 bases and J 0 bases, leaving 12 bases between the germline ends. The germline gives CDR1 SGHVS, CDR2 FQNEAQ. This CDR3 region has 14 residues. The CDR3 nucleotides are TGTGCCAGCAACTCGGGGTGGGACCAAGAGACCCAGTACTTC. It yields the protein CASNSGWDQETQYF.

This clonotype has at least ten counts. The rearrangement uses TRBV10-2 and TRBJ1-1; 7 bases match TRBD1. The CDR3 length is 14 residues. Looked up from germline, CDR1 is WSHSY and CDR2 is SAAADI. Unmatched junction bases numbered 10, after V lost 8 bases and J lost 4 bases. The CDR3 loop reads CASGEQGKGTEAFF. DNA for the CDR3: TGCGCCAGCGGGGAACAGGGGAAGGGCACTGAAGCTTTCTTT.

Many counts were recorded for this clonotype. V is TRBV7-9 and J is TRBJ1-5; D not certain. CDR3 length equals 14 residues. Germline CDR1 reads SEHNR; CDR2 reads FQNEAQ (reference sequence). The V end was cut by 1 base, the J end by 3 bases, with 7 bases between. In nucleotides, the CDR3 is TGTGCCAGCAGCTTAGGGGATAACAATCAGCCCCAGCATTTT. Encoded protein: CASSLGDNNQPQHF.

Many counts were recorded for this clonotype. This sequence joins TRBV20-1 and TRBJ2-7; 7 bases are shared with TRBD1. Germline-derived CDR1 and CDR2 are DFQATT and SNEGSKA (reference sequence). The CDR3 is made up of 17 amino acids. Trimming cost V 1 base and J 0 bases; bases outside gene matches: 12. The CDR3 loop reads CSARARTGRPSSYEQYF. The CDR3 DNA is TGCAGTGCTAGAGCCCGGACAGGCCGACCTAGCTCCTACGAGCAGTACTTC.

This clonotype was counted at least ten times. CDR3 amino acids: CASSLLQYPMNTEAFF. The CDR3, as DNA: TGCGCCAGCAGCTTGTTACAGTACCCTATGAACACTGAAGCTTTCTTT. The chain has TRBV5-1 and TRBJ1-1; D unresolved. This CDR3 contains 16 residues. Trimming removed 1 base from V and 0 bases from J, with 13 bases in between. Germline values: CDR1 SGHRS, CDR2 YFSETQ.

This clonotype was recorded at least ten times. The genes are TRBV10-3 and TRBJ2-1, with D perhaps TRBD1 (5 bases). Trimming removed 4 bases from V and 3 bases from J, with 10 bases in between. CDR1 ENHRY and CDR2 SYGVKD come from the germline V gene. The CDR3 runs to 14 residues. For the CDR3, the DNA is TGTGCCATCAGTGCCGAAGGGGACTACAATGAGCAGTTCTTC. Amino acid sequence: CAISAEGDYNEQFF.

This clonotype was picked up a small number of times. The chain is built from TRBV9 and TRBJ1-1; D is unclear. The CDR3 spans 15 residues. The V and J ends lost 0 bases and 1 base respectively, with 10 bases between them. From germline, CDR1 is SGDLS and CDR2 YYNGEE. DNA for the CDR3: TGTGCCAGCAGCGTAGGACTGCTCGGGAACACTGAAGCTTTCTTT. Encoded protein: CASSVGLLGNTEAFF.

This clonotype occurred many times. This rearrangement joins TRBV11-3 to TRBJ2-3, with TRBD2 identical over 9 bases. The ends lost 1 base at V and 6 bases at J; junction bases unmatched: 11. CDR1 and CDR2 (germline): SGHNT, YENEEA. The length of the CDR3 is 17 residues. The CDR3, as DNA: TGTGCCAGCAGCTTAGGGTCTTCGGCGGGAGGGCCGGATACGCAGTATTTT. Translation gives CASSLGSSAGGPDTQYF.

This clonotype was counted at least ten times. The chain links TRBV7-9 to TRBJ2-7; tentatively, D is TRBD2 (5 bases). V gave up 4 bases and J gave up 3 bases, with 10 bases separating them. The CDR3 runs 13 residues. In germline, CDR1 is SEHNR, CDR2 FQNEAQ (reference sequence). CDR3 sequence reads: CASSWESDYEQYF. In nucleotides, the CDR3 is TGTGCCAGCAGCTGGGAGTCCGACTACGAGCAGTACTTC.

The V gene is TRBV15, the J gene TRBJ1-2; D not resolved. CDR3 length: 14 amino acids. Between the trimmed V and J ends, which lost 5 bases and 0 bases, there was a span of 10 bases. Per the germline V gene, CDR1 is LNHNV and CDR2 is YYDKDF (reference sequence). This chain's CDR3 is CATSHPRANYGYTF. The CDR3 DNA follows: TGTGCCACCAGCCACCCCCGGGCTAACTATGGCTACACCTTC.

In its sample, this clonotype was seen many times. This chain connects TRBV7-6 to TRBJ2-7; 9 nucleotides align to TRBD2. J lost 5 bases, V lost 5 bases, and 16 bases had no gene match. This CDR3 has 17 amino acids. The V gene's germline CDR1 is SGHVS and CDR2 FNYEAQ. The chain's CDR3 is CASSDTTLPGLAHEQYF. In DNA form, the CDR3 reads TGTGCCAGCAGCGACACTACCCTGCCGGGACTAGCTCACGAGCAGTACTTC.

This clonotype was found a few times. In nucleotides, the CDR3 is TGCGCCAGCTTCCCGGACCCCACGAACACCGGGGAGCTGTTTTTT. It specifies CASFPDPTNTGELFF. The chain combines TRBV5-1 with TRBJ2-2; D unclear. Germline values: CDR1 SGHRS, CDR2 YFSETQ. The length of the CDR3 is 15 residues. With 7 bases removed from V and 0 bases from J, the gap between germline ends came to 13 bases. The variable domain in full, with the rest retrieved from reference TRBV5-1 and TRBJ2-2, is KAGVTQTPRYLIKTRGQQVTLSCSPISGHRSVSWYQQTPGQGLQFLFEYFSETQRNKGNFPGRFSGRQFSNSRSEMNVSTLELGDSALYLCASFPDPTNTGELFFGEGSRLTVL.

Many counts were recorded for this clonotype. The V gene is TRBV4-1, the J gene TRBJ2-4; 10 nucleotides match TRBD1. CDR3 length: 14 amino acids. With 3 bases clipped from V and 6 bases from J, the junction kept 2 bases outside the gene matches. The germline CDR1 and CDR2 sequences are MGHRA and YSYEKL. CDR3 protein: CASSQGQGINIQYF. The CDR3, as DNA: TGCGCCAGCAGCCAGGGACAGGGGATAAACATTCAGTACTTC.

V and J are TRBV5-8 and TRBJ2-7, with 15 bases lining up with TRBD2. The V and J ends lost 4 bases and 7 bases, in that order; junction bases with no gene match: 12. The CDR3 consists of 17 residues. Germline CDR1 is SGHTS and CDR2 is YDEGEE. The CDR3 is CASSRGLAGGSSEEQYF. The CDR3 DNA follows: TGTGCCAGCAGCCGTGGACTAGCGGGAGGGTCTTCTGAGGAGCAGTACTTC.

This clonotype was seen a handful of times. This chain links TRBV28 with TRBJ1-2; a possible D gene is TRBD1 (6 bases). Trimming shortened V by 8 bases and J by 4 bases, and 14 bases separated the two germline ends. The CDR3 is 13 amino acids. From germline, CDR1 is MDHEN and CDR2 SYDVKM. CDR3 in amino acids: CASERQASYGYTF. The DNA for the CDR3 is TGTGCCAGCGAGAGACAGGCCTCCTATGGCTACACCTTC.

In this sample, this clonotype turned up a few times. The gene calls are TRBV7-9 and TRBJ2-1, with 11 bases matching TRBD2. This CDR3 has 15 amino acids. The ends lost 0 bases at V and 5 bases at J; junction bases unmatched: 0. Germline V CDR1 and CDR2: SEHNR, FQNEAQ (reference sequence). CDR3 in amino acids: CASSLATSGNNEQFF. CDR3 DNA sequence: TGTGCCAGCAGCTTAGCGACTAGCGGGAACAATGAGCAGTTCTTC.

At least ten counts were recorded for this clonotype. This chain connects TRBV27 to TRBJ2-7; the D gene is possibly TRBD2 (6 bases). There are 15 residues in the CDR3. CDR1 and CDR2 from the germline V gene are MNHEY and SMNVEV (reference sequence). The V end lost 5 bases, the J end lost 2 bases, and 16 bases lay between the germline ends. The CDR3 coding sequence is TGTGCCAGCAGTCCTAGACTAGAAGAGACCTACGAGCAGTACTTC. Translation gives CASSPRLEETYEQYF.